This T cell receptor beta chain was sequenced for a study of chemoradiotherapy in HPV16-positive cancers. Over chemoradiotherapy, repertoires were sampled more than once. Note on this clone: What it recognizes is unknown.

The table came from immunoSEQ multiplex PCR; TCRdb's copy has only in-frame clones and leaves some out. The sample records about 35,000 clones, around 93% being singletons. Study-level points and caveats: Better recurrence-free survival went with HPV-responsive T-cell expansion in HPV16-positive patients. Functional assays defining HPV-specific T cells used only a couple of HPV16-positive patients.

Trimming at V came to 1 base and at J to 8 bases, leaving 11 bases not matched to a gene. CDR3 length equals 17 residues. CDR1 is SEHNR, CDR2 FQNEAQ, per germline (reference sequence). The source material was blood, sampled from a patient who underwent chemoradiotherapy. The J gene is TRBJ2-1, the V gene TRBV7-9; 10 bases agree with TRBD2. This TCR came from a human donor with HPV-associated anogenital cancer. The CDR3 nucleotides read TGTGCCAGCAGCTTAGATGGGGTACTAGCGGGGCCGGATGAGCAGTTCTTC. It specifies CASSLDGVLAGPDEQFF.